This T cell receptor (beta chain) comes out of a study of OX40 agonist ivuxolimab in advanced cancers. Turning to the study itself: Treatment of patients was with ivuxolimab, an agonistic anti-OX40 (CD134) antibody. Participants averaged roughly 57 years of age (range roughly 23 to 90) and were around 85% male. Prior checkpoint blockade (anti-PD-1, anti-PD-L1 or anti-CTLA-4) was permitted; around 40% had it.

This clone was seen once. Data came from immunoSEQ multiplex PCR; TCRdb stores just in-frame clones and leaves some out. The top ten clones hold about 24% of a sample with roughly 18,000 clones, approximately 72% of them seen once. The ends were cut back, 6 bases at V and 4 bases at J, with 19 bases in the middle. This CDR3 contains 15 residues. Germline-derived CDR1 and CDR2 are SGHDT and YYEEEE. The specimen comprised CD4+ or CD8+ T cells sorted from blood, sampled in a trial of the OX40 agonist ivuxolimab. This sequence originates from an adult with an advanced solid tumor such as melanoma, head and neck, liver or kidney cancer. The gene calls are TRBV5-6 and TRBJ1-2; D uncertain. The DNA for the CDR3 is TGTGCCAGCATGTCGCCAGACACTTACTCCTATGGCTACACCTTC. It is translated as CASMSPDTYSYGYTF.